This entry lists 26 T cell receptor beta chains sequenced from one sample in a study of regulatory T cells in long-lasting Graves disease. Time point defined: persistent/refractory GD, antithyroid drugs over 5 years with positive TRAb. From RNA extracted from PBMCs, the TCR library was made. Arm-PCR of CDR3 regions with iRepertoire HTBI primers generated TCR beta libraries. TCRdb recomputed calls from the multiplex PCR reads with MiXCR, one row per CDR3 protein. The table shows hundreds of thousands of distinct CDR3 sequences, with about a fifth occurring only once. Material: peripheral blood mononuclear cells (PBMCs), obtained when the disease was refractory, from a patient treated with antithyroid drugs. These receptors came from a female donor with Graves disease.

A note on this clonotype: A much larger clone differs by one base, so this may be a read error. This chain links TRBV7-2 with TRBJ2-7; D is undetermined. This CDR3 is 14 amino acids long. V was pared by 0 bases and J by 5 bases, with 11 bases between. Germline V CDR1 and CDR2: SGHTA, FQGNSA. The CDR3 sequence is CASSLAGPLHEQYF. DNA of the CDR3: TGTGCCAGCAGCTTAGCTGGACCACTCCACGAGCAGTACTTC. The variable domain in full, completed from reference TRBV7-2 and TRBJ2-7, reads GAGVSQSPSNKVTEKGKDVELRCDPISGHTALYWYRQSLGQGLEFLIYFQGNSAPDKSGLPSDRFSAERTGGSVSTLTIQRTQQEDSAVYLCASSLAGPLHEQYFGPGTRLTVT.

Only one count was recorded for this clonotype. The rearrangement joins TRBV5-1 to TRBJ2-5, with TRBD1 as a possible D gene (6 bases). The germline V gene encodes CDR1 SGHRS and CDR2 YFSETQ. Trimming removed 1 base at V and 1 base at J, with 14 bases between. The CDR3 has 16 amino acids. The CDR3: CASSLNRIRGQETQYF. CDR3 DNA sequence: TGCGCCAGCAGCTTGAATAGAATCAGGGGCCAAGAGACCCAGTACTTC.

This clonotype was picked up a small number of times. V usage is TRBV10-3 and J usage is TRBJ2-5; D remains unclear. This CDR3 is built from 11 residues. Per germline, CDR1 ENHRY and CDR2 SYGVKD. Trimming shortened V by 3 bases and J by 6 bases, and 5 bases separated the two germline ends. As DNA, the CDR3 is TGTGCCATCAGTGAATTGAAGACCCAGTACTTC. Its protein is CAISELKTQYF.

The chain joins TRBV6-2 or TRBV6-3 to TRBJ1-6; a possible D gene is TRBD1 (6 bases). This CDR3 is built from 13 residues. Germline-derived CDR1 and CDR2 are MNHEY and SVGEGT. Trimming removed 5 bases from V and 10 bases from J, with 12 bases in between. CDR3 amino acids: CASSRTVRSPLHF. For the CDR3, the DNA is TGTGCCAGCAGTAGGACAGTACGATCACCCCTCCACTTT.

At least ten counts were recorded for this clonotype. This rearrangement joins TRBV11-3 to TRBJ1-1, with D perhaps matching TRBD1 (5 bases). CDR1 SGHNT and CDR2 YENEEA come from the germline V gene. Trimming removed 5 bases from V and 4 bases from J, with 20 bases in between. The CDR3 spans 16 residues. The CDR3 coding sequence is TGTGCCAGCAGCGAGCCGGGACGTAATGTTGTCACTGAAGCTTTCTTT. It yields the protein CASSEPGRNVVTEAFF.

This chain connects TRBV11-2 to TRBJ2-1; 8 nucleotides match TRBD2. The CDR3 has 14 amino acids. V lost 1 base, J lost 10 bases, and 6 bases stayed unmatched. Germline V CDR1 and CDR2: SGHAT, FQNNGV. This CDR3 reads CASSLVAGGGEQFF. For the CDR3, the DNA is TGTGCCAGCAGCTTAGTGGCGGGAGGTGGCGAGCAGTTCTTC.

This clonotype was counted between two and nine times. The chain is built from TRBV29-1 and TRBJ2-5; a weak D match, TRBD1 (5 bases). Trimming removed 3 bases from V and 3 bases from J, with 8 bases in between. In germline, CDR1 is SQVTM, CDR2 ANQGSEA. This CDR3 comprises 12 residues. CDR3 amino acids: CSVETEEETQYF. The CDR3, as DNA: TGCAGCGTTGAGACAGAAGAAGAGACCCAGTACTTC.

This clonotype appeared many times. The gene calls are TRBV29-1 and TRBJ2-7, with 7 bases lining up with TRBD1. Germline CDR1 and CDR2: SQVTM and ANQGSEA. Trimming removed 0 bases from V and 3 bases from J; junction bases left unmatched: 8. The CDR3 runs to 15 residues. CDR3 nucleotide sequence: TGCAGCGTTGAAGATCGGGACAGCCCAGTCTACGAGCAGTACTTC. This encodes CSVEDRDSPVYEQYF.

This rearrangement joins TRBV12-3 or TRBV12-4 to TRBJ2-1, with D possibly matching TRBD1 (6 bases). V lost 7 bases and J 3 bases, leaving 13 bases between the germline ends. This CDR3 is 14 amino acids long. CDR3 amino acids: CASTLGAHYNEQFF. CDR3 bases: TGTGCCAGCACGCTGGGGGCCCACTACAATGAGCAGTTCTTC.

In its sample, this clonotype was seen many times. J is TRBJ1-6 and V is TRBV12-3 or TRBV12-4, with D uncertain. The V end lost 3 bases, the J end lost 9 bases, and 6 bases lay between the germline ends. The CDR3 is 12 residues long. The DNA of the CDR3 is TGTGCCAGCAGTTTTCTGAGTTCACCCCTCCACTTT. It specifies CASSFLSSPLHF.

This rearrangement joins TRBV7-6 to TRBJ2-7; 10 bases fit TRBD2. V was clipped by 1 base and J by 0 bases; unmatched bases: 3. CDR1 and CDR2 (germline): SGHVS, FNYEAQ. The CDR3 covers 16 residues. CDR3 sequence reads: CASSLGRTSGSYEQYF. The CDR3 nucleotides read TGTGCCAGCAGCTTAGGCCGGACTAGCGGCTCCTACGAGCAGTACTTC. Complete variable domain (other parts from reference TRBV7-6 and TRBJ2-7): GAGVSQSPRYKVTKRGQDVALRCDPISGHVSLYWYRQALGQGPEFLTYFNYEAQQDKSGLPNDRFSAERPEGSISTLTIQRTEQRDSAMYRCASSLGRTSGSYEQYFGPGTRLTVT.

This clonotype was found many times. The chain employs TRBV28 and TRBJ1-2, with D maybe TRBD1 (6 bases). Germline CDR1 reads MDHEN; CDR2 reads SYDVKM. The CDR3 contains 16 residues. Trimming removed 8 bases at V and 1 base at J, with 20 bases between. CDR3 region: CASERVGTKFNYGYTF. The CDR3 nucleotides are TGTGCCAGCGAACGTGTTGGGACAAAATTTAACTATGGCTACACCTTC.

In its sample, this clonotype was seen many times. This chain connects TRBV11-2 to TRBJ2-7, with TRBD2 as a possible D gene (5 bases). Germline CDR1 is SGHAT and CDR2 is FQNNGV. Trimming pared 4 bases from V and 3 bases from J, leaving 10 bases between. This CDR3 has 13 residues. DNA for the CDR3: TGTGCCAGCAGCTCTTCGACTATCTACGAGCAGTACTTC. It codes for CASSSSTIYEQYF.

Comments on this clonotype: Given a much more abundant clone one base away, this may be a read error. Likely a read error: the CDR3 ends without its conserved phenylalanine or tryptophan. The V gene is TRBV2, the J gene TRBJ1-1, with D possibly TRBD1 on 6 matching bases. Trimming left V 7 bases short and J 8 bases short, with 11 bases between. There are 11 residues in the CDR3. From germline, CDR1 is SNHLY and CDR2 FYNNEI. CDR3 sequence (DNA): TGTGCCAGCACTGGGGGGCAGGAAGCTTTCCTT. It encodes CASTGGQEAFL.

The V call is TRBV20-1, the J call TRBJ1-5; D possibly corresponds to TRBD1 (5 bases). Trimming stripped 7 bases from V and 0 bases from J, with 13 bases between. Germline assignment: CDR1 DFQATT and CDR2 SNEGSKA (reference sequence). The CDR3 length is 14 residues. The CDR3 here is CSGQDISSNQPQHF. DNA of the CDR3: TGCAGTGGTCAGGACATTTCTAGCAATCAGCCCCAGCATTTT.

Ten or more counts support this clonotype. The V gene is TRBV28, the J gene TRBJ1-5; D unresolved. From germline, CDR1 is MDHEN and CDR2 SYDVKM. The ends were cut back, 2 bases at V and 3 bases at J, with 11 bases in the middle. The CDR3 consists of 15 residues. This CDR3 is CASSLPYSPNQPQHF. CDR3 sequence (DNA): TGTGCCAGCAGTTTACCTTACTCACCCAATCAGCCCCAGCATTTT.

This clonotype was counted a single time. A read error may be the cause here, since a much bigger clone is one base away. The CDR3 region is CASSFRRGTNEKLVF. In nucleotides, the CDR3 is TGTGCCAGCAGCTTCCGACGAGGAACTAATGAAAAACTGGTTTTT. The V gene is TRBV7-9, the J gene TRBJ1-4; D is undetermined. CDR1 is SEHNR, CDR2 FQNEAQ, per germline (reference sequence). There are 15 residues in the CDR3.

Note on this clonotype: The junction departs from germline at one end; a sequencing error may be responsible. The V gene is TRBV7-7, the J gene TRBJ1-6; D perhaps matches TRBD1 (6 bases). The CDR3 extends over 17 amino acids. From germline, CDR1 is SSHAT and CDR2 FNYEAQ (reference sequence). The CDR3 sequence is CASSSRGGSSYNSPLHF. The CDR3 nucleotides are TGTGCTAGCAGCTCGAGGGGGGGGAGCTCCTATAATTCACCCCTCCACTTT.

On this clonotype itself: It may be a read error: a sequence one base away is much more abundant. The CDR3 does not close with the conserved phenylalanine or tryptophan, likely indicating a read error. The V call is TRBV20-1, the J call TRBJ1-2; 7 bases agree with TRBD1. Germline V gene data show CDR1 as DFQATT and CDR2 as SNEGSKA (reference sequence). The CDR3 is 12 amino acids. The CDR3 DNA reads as TGCAGCAGCAGGGGGGACGATTATGGCTACACCCTC. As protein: CSSRGDDYGYTL.

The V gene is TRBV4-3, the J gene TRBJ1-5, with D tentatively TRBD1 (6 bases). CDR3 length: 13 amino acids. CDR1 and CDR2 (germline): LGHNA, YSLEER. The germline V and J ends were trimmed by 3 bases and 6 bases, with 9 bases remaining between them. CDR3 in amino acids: CASSQEGGQPQHF. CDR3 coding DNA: TGCGCCAGCAGCCAGGAAGGGGGTCAGCCCCAGCATTTT.

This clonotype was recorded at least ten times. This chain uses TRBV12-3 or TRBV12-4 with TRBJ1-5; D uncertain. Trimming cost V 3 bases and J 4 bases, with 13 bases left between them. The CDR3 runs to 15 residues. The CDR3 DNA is TGTGCCAGCAGTTTCCGGGCCCGCAGGAATCAGCCCCAGCATTTT. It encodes CASSFRARRNQPQHF.

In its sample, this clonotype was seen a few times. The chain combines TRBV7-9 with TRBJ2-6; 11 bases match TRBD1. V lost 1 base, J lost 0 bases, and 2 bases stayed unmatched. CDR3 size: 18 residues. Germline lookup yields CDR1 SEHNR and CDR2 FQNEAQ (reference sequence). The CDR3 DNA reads TGTGCCAGCAGCTTAGGGACAGGGGGCTACTCTGGGGCCAACGTCCTGACTTTC. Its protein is CASSLGTGGYSGANVLTF. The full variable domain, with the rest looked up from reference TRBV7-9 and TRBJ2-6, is DTGVSQNPRHKITKRGQNVTFRCDPISEHNRLYWYRQTLGQGPEFLTYFQNEAQLEKSRLLSDRFSAERPKGSFSTLEIQRTEQGDSAMYLCASSLGTGGYSGANVLTFGAGSRLTVL.

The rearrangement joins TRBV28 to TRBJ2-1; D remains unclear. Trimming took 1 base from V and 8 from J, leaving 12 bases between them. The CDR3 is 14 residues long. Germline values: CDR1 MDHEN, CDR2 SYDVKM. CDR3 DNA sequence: TGTGCCAGCAGTTTATCGTCTGGTTTCGATGAGCAGTTCTTC. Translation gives CASSLSSGFDEQFF.

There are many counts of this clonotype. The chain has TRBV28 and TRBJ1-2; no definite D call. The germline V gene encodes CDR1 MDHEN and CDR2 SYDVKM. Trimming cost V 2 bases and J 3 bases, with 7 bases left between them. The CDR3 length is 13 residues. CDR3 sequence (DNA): TGTGCCAGCAGTTTAAAGATGGACTATGGCTACACCTTC. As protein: CASSLKMDYGYTF.

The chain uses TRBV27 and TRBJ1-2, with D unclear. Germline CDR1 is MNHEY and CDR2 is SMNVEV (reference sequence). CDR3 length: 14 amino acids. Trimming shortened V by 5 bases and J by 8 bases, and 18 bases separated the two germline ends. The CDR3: CASSPWVLSTGYTF. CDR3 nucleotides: TGTGCCAGCAGTCCGTGGGTACTGAGTACGGGCTACACCTTC.

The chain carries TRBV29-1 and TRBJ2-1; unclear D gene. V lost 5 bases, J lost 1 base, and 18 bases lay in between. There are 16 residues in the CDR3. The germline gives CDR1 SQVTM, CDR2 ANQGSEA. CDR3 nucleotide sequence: TGCAGCGTTACAGATTGGTTGAGAGGTTCCTACAATGAGCAGTTCTTC. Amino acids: CSVTDWLRGSYNEQFF.